This T cell receptor (beta chain) was recorded in a study of shared clonotypes between healthy human individuals. Clones were sequenced by immunoSEQ multiplex PCR, and TCRdb holds only the in-frame ones, with some missing. The sample has 2 million to 3 million clones, roughly 93% seen once. Germline-derived CDR1 and CDR2 are SGHDT and YYEEEE. The CDR3 contains 16 residues. V was pared by 4 bases and J by 8 bases, with 8 bases of the junction left unmatched. All donors were Caucasian adults living in Nashville, Tennessee. The sequenced sample consisted of naive CD4+ T cells from PBMCs. This sample's subset: CD45RA+ positively selected. The chain couples TRBV5-6 to TRBJ2-3; 15 nucleotides align to TRBD2. This receptor was obtained from a man aged 18-30 years in good health. Some clones in this sample may be carry-over from other donors' samples. The DNA for the CDR3 is TGTGCCAGCAGCCTAGGACTAGCGGGAGGGAAGGCTACGCAGTATTTT. It codes for CASSLGLAGGKATQYF.